Presented here are 26 T cell receptor beta chains from one specimen sequenced in a study of tumor-infiltrating lymphocytes in primary liver carcinoma. TCR beta cDNA was prepared out of roughly 0.5 ug total RNA by means of a constant-region primer. The TCR beta library was amplified through three nested multiplex PCR rounds in a modified ARM-PCR procedure. With TRBV1-TRBV30 forward primers and a C-beta reverse primer, the first two PCR rounds were run for 10 to 11 cycles each. TCRdb recomputed calls from the multiplex PCR reads with MiXCR, one row per CDR3 protein. Counted here are 330,000 or so distinct CDR3 sequences, 65% occurring once; the ten biggest clones make up approximately 5.9%. Blood RNA came from unsorted whole blood; germline DNA was also extracted. The sample was peripheral blood. Source of these receptors: a man in his forties with primary liver carcinoma and hepatitis B virus infection.

This clonotype was counted many times. The rearrangement links TRBV4-1 to TRBJ1-5; 8 nucleotides align to TRBD1. CDR3 length equals 16 residues. The germline V gene has CDR1 MGHRA and CDR2 YSYEKL. After removal of 0 bases from V and 0 bases from J, the junction contained 1 base not matched to a gene. CDR3 sequence (DNA): TGCGCCAGCAGCCAAGAGACAGGGGTTAGCAATCAGCCCCAGCATTTT. This translates into CASSQETGVSNQPQHF.

V gene TRBV4-1 combines with J gene TRBJ2-3; no firm D call. V lost 3 bases and J lost 5, with 15 bases in between. In germline, CDR1 is MGHRA, CDR2 YSYEKL. CDR3 length: 15 residues. The CDR3 is CASSQTQREEDTQYF. CDR3 coding DNA: TGCGCCAGCAGCCAGACTCAGAGAGAAGAAGATACGCAGTATTTT.

A note on this clonotype: At one of its ends the junction is not consistent with the germline gene, which may arise from a read error. The chain employs TRBV6-5 and TRBJ1-1; 9 positions match TRBD1. Germline V gene sequence: CDR1 MNHEY, CDR2 SVGAGI. This CDR3 is built from 13 residues. CDR3 in amino acids: CASNKDRGTEPFF. The CDR3 region has the DNA TGTGCCAGCAATAAGGACAGGGGCACTGAACCTTTCTTT.

This chain uses TRBV24-1 with TRBJ2-1, with 7 bases that match TRBD1. Germline V gene data show CDR1 as KGHDR and CDR2 as SFDVKD. V lost 1 base, J lost 1 base, and 3 bases stayed unmatched. CDR3 length: 16 amino acids. CDR3 coding DNA: TGTGCCACCAGTGATTTTAGGGGGCCTTCCTACAATGAGCAGTTCTTC. Translating it yields CATSDFRGPSYNEQFF.

This clonotype was observed at least ten times. V is TRBV11-3 and J is TRBJ2-7; D unresolved. Trimming shortened V by 2 bases and J by 4 bases, and 9 bases separated the two germline ends. This CDR3 is 13 amino acids long. Germline CDR1 SGHNT, CDR2 YENEEA. The CDR3 loop is CASSLFPGYEQYF. CDR3 nucleotide sequence: TGTGCCAGCAGCTTATTCCCCGGGTACGAGCAGTACTTC.

In regard to this clonotype: A single base separates this from a much larger clone, so it may be a read error. This sequence joins TRBV12-3 or TRBV12-4 and TRBJ1-1; D is uncertain. The CDR3 covers 15 residues. CDR3 coding DNA: TGTACCAGCACTACCTTGGGCCTCTTTGGGGCTGAAGCTTTCTTT. Its translation: CTSTTLGLFGAEAFF.

This clonotype was seen only once. An end of the junction differs from the germline gene, which may be a read error. The genes are TRBV5-6 and TRBJ2-5, with a possible D match to TRBD1 (5 bases). Germline CDR1 and CDR2: SGHDT and YYEEEE. The CDR3 is 14 amino acids. The CDR3 loop reads CVSSTGQPKETQYF. The CDR3 nucleotides read TGTGTCAGCAGCACCGGACAACCCAAAGAGACCCAGTACTTC.

This clonotype was detected only a few times. J is TRBJ2-2 and V is TRBV7-9; TRBD1 aligns across 8 bases. The germline V gene encodes CDR1 SEHNR and CDR2 FQNEAQ (reference sequence). The V gene end was trimmed by 8 bases and the J gene end by 5 bases; junction bases not matched to a gene: 10. CDR3 length equals 15 residues. Written as DNA, the CDR3 is TGTGCCAGCGGACTGGACAGGGTTCAAACCGGGGAGCTGTTTTTT. As protein: CASGLDRVQTGELFF.

A word on this clonotype: One end of the junction does not line up with germline, which may come from a read error. The V and J genes are TRBV11-2 and TRBJ2-5; TRBD1 aligns across 12 bases. The CDR3 consists of 18 residues. Germline V lookup: CDR1 SGHAT, CDR2 FQNNGV. CDR3 in DNA: TGTGACAGCAGCCGGGGACAGGGGGCGCATTCCGCGCAAGAGACCCGGTACTTC. This sequence encodes CDSSRGQGAHSAQETRYF.

The chain links TRBV11-2 to TRBJ2-2; D call uncertain. CDR3 length equals 17 residues. Germline V gene lookup returns CDR1 SGHAT and CDR2 FQNNGV. V dropped 1 base and J dropped 5 bases, with 17 bases sitting between them. The CDR3 is CASSLVVSSASTGELFF. CDR3 DNA: TGTGCCAGCAGCTTAGTCGTTAGTTCCGCGAGTACCGGGGAGCTGTTTTTT.

This clonotype was found many times. V is TRBV10-2 and J is TRBJ2-5; the D call may be TRBD1 or TRBD2 (6 bases each). Trimming left V 2 bases short and J 4 bases short, with 11 bases between. The CDR3 has 14 residues. The germline gives CDR1 WSHSY, CDR2 SAAADI. The CDR3 coding sequence is TGCGCCAGCAGTGAGAGGGGGGAAGGAGAGACCCAGTACTTC. Protein product: CASSERGEGETQYF.

As for this clonotype: No conserved phenylalanine or tryptophan ends this CDR3, so it is likely a read error. V and J are TRBV11-2 and TRBJ1-1; D not resolved. This CDR3 has 13 amino acids. Germline lookup yields CDR1 SGHAT and CDR2 FQNNGV. The CDR3 region is CASSLLPDTEAFL. The CDR3 nucleotides are TGTGCCAGCAGCTTATTACCCGACACTGAGGCTTTCCTT.

This clonotype was counted ten times or more. The gene calls are TRBV12-3 or TRBV12-4 and TRBJ1-1; D gene uncertain. V was trimmed by 5 bases and J by 4 bases, leaving 8 bases between them. CDR3 length equals 12 residues. The DNA of the CDR3 is TGTGCCAGCAGTAGGGTTGGCACTGAAGCTTTCTTT. As protein: CASSRVGTEAFF.

In the case of this clonotype: This may be a read error: a much more frequent sequence differs by one nucleotide. The rearrangement links TRBV6-1 to TRBJ1-1, with D uncertain. The length of the CDR3 is 15 residues. Germline CDR1 reads MNHNS; CDR2 reads SASEGT. Trimming removed 5 bases at V and 0 bases at J, with 13 bases between. The CDR3 is CASSFGGTLNTEAFF. Here the CDR3 DNA reads TGTGCCAGCAGTTTTGGAGGCACATTGAACACTGAAGCTTTCTTT.

The rearrangement links TRBV9 to TRBJ2-2; 8 bases map to TRBD2. The CDR3 is 15 amino acids. Trimming removed 0 bases from V and 7 bases from J; junction bases left unmatched: 5. The germline V gene encodes CDR1 SGDLS and CDR2 YYNGEE. The CDR3 reads CASSVESSGDGELFF. The CDR3 coding sequence is TGTGCCAGCAGCGTAGAAAGTAGCGGGGACGGGGAGCTGTTTTTT.

The chain recombines TRBV6-6 with TRBJ1-3; D call uncertain. The CDR3 covers 15 residues. CDR1 and CDR2 (germline): MNHNY, SVGAGI (reference sequence). Trimming pared 9 bases from V and 2 bases from J, leaving 17 bases between. The CDR3: CASNYGNTPGNTIYF. CDR3 bases: TGTGCCAGTAATTACGGTAATACACCTGGAAACACCATATATTTT.

Turning to this clonotype: Sequence at one end of the junction differs from germline and may be a read error. V and J are TRBV11-2 and TRBJ2-1, with unresolved D. The length of the CDR3 is 16 residues. Germline V gene sequence: CDR1 SGHAT, CDR2 FQNNGV. CDR3 nucleotides: TGTGCCAGCAGCTTAGATCTTGTGGTTATTTCCACAGAGCAATTCTTC. Its translation: CASSLDLVVISTEQFF.

Turning to this clonotype: A much larger clonotype is one base distant, so this may be a read error. J is TRBJ2-1 and V is TRBV12-3 or TRBV12-4, with D tentatively TRBD1 (5 bases). Deletions cut 4 bases from V and 7 bases from J, with 14 bases between. There are 14 residues in the CDR3. The CDR3 reads CASSSPGKGNEQFF. The DNA of the CDR3 is TGTGCCAGCAGTTCACCTGGTAAGGGGAATGAGCAGTTCTTC.

Notes on this clonotype: A single base separates this from a much larger clone, so it may be a read error. The gene calls are TRBV6-6 and TRBJ2-4, with D possibly TRBD1 on 5 matching bases. Germline CDR1 is MNHNY and CDR2 is SVGAGI (reference sequence). V shed 7 bases and J shed 2 bases, with 12 bases lying between them. The CDR3 covers 14 residues. The CDR3 bases are TGTGCCAGCATAAAGGACATATCCAAAAACATTCAGTACTTC. As protein: CASIKDISKNIQYF.

This clonotype turned up a few times. The chain joins TRBV11-2 to TRBJ2-7, with no clear D. Germline V gene sequence: CDR1 SGHAT, CDR2 FQNNGV. V shed 3 bases and J shed 4 bases, with 7 bases lying between them. The CDR3 consists of 12 residues. CDR3 DNA sequence: TGTGCCAGCAGCTTGGATCAATACGAGCAGTACTTC. Protein sequence: CASSLDQYEQYF.

The gene calls are TRBV12-3 or TRBV12-4 and TRBJ1-1; D is ambiguous. V lost 6 bases and J 2 bases, leaving 13 bases between the germline ends. The CDR3 length is 14 residues. The CDR3 sequence: CASSPTPSNTEAFF. The CDR3 DNA reads TGTGCCAGCAGCCCCACCCCCAGCAACACTGAAGCTTTCTTT.

This clonotype has at least ten counts. For the CDR3, the DNA is TGTGCCAGCAGTTTTACCGGGACAGGTAGTTACGAGCAGTACTTC. The encoded protein is CASSFTGTGSYEQYF. This chain connects TRBV6-1 to TRBJ2-7; 8 bases are a match to TRBD1. Germline CDR1 reads MNHNS; CDR2 reads SASEGT. CDR3 length: 15 residues. Unmatched junction bases numbered 10, after V lost 5 bases and J lost 4 bases.

The CDR3, as DNA: TGTGCCAGCAGTTCTAAGTCATCGGGGACGAGCACTGAAGCTTTCTTT. Translating it yields CASSSKSSGTSTEAFF. This chain links TRBV6-5 with TRBJ1-1, with a possible D match to TRBD1 (5 bases). The V and J ends lost 4 bases and 4 bases respectively, with 19 bases between them. Germline V gene sequence: CDR1 MNHEY, CDR2 SVGAGI. The CDR3 is made up of 16 amino acids.

This chain links TRBV4-2 with TRBJ2-7; no clear D. Germline assignment: CDR1 LGHNA and CDR2 YNFKEQ. The CDR3 runs to 15 residues. The V end lost 0 bases, the J end lost 1 base, and 10 bases lay between the germline ends. This CDR3 reads CASSQDRILSYEQYF. CDR3 sequence (DNA): TGTGCCAGCAGCCAAGATCGTATACTGTCCTACGAGCAGTACTTC.

This chain uses TRBV24-1 with TRBJ2-1; 14 nucleotides line up with TRBD2. This CDR3 contains 16 residues. The trim removed 4 bases at V and 5 bases at J, leaving 3 bases unmatched. The germline gives CDR1 KGHDR, CDR2 SFDVKD. CDR3 sequence (DNA): TGTGCCACCAGTGACCCGGGACTAGCGGGAGACAATGAGCAGTTCTTC. Translating it yields CATSDPGLAGDNEQFF.

This clonotype was seen ten or more times. V gene TRBV6-5 combines with J gene TRBJ2-5; tentatively, D is TRBD2 (5 bases). Germline V gene data show CDR1 as MNHEY and CDR2 as SVGAGI. CDR3 length equals 12 residues. Trimming left V 5 bases short and J 5 bases short, with 9 bases between. The CDR3 nucleotides read TGTGCCAGCAGTGGCGGGCTGGAGACCCAGTACTTC. Translated, it gives CASSGGLETQYF.